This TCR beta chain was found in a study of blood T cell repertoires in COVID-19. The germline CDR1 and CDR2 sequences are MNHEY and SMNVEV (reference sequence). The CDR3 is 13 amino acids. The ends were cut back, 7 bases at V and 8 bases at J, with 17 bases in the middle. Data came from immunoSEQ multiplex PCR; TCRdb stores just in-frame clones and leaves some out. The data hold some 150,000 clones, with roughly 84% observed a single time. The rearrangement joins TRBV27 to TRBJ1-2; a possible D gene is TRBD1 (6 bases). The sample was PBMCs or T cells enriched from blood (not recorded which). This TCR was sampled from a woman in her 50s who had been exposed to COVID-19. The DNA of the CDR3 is TGTGCCAGCAACCACCCAGGGGTCGAAGGCTACACCTTC. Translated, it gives CASNHPGVEGYTF.